This T cell receptor beta chain was sequenced during a study of PD-1 blockade in classical Hodgkin lymphoma. Study-level background: It was nivolumab at 3 mg/kg, given intravenously every 2 weeks, that patients received.

Note on this clone: Its antigen is currently unknown.

Overall study results and limits: Newly diagnosed patients were said to have less baseline TCR diversity than healthy donors did. CD4+ but not CD8+ TCR diversity rose significantly by C4D1.

Every patient experienced relapse after autologous stem cell transplantation, and brentuximab vedotin exposure varied. Per the germline V gene, CDR1 is SGHDN and CDR2 is FVKESK. Between the trimmed V and J ends, which lost 5 bases and 1 base, there was a span of 16 bases. The CDR3 runs to 16 residues. Profiling relied on immunoSEQ multiplex PCR, and the TCRdb table lists in-frame clones only, not all of them. The table records about 58,000 clones, more than 85% of them present only once. This clonotype was sampled from a human donor with classical Hodgkin lymphoma. The genes are TRBV14 and TRBJ2-3; no clear D gene. Sequenced here: peripheral blood mononuclear cells (PBMCs), sampled before the second cycle of nivolumab. CDR3 sequence reads: CASSEVARPGTDTQYF. As DNA, the CDR3 is TGTGCCAGCAGCGAAGTGGCCAGACCCGGCACAGATACGCAGTATTTT.